This T cell receptor beta chain was identified in a study of cytomegalovirus exposure and HLA in healthy donors. Turning to the study itself: The approximately 120 validation repertoires were reported in a later analysis to have been generated on the same platform as the roughly 700 first-cohort repertoires. Notes on the study in general: A few CMV-associated chains were confirmed in vitro to be specific for CMV antigens. Overall, approximately 150 TCR beta chains were annotated as cytomegalovirus-associated.

About this clone itself: The antigen remains unidentified.

These donors were members of the 120-subject validation cohort, a group separate from the approximately 670-subject first cohort. Only in-frame clones appear in the TCRdb table, and some are missing; sequencing was by immunoSEQ multiplex PCR. The sample has 150,000 to 200,000 clones; around 85% are singletons. The source is a young man in good health and CMV-seropositive. What was sequenced was PBMCs.

The CDR3 region has the DNA TGTGCCAGCAGCTTGCGAATTCCTGGGGGCGAAGCTTTCTTT. It translates to CASSLRIPGGEAFF. J is TRBJ1-1 and V is TRBV5-4; tentatively, D is TRBD1 (6 bases). The length of the CDR3 is 14 residues. The V gene lost 1 base and the J gene lost 8 bases, with 15 bases spanning the gap. Looked up from germline, CDR1 is SGHNT and CDR2 is YYREEE (reference sequence).